This TCR beta chain came from a study of precursors of human CD4 cytotoxic T cells (dated by TCRdb to 2016 to 2019). A note on the overall study: In total, some 15 donors contributed CD4+ memory subsets to the bulk TCR-seq analysis. Sequences for both the TCRalpha and TCRbeta chains came out of the TCR-seq analysis of 15 or so donors (table S7).

To test a precursor-effector relationship among CD4 cytotoxic T cells, bulk UMI-based TCR sequencing was performed on four sorted CD4+ memory subsets (TCM, TEM, IL-7Rhigh TEMRA, IL-7R- TEMRA). Cells were obtained from peripheral blood mononuclear cells that had been isolated from human blood. Results and caveats for the whole study, not just this receptor: A bigger share of IL-7Rhigh TEMRA clonotypes consisted of expanded effector clonotypes than was the case for TEM or TCM clonotypes. Only 13 of the 14 donors were included in some bulk TCR-seq comparisons, suggesting that not every subset was available for every donor. Compared with TCM and TEM subsets, the IL-7Rhigh and IL-7R- TEMRA subsets had more restricted TCR repertoires, with lower diversity and more expanded clonotypes. According to the authors, a human observational design cannot definitively establish the direction of differentiation between precursor and effector cells.

As to this clonotype: There is no known antigen for this receptor. No clone much larger than this one lies a single base away; base qualities are absent.

V is shortened by 3 bases, J by 5 bases, and the region joining them spans 7 bases. The CDR3, cysteine through phenylalanine, is 12 amino acids long. This entry keeps only the CDR3 DNA: 36 bases, framed from base 1. From the germline V gene, CDR1 is KGHSH and CDR2 is LQKENI. This sample was sequenced with an Illumina MiSeq. The original methods were these. To quantify repertoire diversity, the Shannon-Wiener index was calculated using VDJtools. A TCRbeta clonotype was considered expanded if its clonotype frequency was 3 or more. In-frame beta chains were kept once TCRdb had trimmed the public reads at Q25 with fastp and called clones with MiXCR. One record per CDR3 amino acid sequence lists the most common genes and DNA. TCRdb's processing, not the authors' own work, is the source of the V and J calls. The sample includes over 200 distinct CDR3 sequences, with about 35% observed a single time. About 50% of the sample belongs to the ten largest clones.

The material sequenced was memory CD4+ T cells from blood (PBMCs). This chain joins TRBV18 to TRBJ1-2; confidence is insufficient to name the D gene. The TCR comes from a human donor in good health. The CDR3 is CASSPVEYGYTF. The DNA sequence is as follows: TGTGCCAGCTCACCGGTCGAGTATGGCTACACCTTC.